This TCR beta chain was sequenced during a study of T cell responses to AZD1222 COVID-19 vaccine. The assay was immunoSEQ multiplex PCR, and TCRdb's table has in-frame clones only and misses some. In the table there are around 110,000 clones, about 91% of which are singletons. Points from the study as a whole: Donors in the cohort were predominantly white British and more often female, and clonal diversity was possibly underestimated. Repertoires were obtained solely post-peak T cell response. Of the AZD1222 recipients, only five to seven were seropositive at baseline. Spike-specific TCR breadth rose after two AZD1222 doses, and depth rose as well.

V lost 4 bases, J lost 4 bases, and 6 bases stayed unmatched. Germline values: CDR1 GTSNPN, CDR2 SVGIG (reference sequence). This CDR3 is built from 15 residues. This clone was detected only once. Its target is not known. This sequence was found in an adult who received the AZD1222 COVID-19 vaccine. V gene TRBV30 combines with J gene TRBJ2-1; 11 bases are shared with TRBD2. The starting material was peripheral blood, obtained 28 days after the second AZD1222 dose. The CDR3 bases are TGTGCCTGGACCCCACTAGCGGGAGTGTACAATGAGCAGTTCTTC. It codes for CAWTPLAGVYNEQFF.